This passage covers 8 T cell receptor beta chains from one sample sequenced in a study of blood T cell repertoires in COVID-19 (TCRdb year 2020). Library construction relied on the immunoSEQ multiplex PCR assay. TCRdb retrieved this table from immuneACCESS and kept in-frame rearrangements only. Not all clones are present; in checked studies, unresolved V genes account for under half, and no reason is known for the remainder. In this sample the table shows roughly 200,000 clones, approximately 87% of which occur a single time. The ten largest clones represent about 6% of the sample. The material sequenced was peripheral blood. Receptors were obtained from a man in his sixties who had recovered from COVID-19.

This chain links TRBV4-2 with TRBJ2-3, with TRBD2 identical over 8 bases. The CDR3 totals 15 residues. Germline CDR1 and CDR2: LGHNA and YNFKEQ. After removal of 5 bases from V and 2 bases from J, the junction contained 6 bases not matched to a gene. This CDR3 reads CASSFGGGNTDTQYF. In nucleotides, the CDR3 is TGTGCCAGCAGCTTCGGGGGGGGGAACACAGATACGCAGTATTTT.

V gene TRBV7-7 combines with J gene TRBJ2-1; 7 bases are a match to TRBD2. The ends lost 0 bases at V and 5 bases at J; junction bases unmatched: 1. The germline V gene has CDR1 SSHAT and CDR2 FNYEAQ (reference sequence). The CDR3 consists of 14 residues. In DNA, the CDR3 is TGTGCCAGCAGCTTAGCCGGGACTAACAATGAGCAGTTCTTC. Translated: CASSLAGTNNEQFF. Complete variable domain (other parts from reference TRBV7-7 and TRBJ2-1): GAGVSQSPRYKVTKRGQDVTLRCDPISSHATLYWYQQALGQGPEFLTYFNYEAQPDKSGLPSDRFSAERPEGSISTLTIQRTEQRDSAMYRCASSLAGTNNEQFFGPGTRLTVL.

This chain joins TRBV6-6 and TRBJ2-7; 8 bases agree with TRBD1. The length of the CDR3 is 14 residues. Germline V gives CDR1 MNHNY, CDR2 SVGAGI (reference sequence). The V segment lost 6 bases and the J segment 3 bases; nucleotides outside the gene matches: 7. The CDR3 bases are TGTGCCAGCAGGGAGACCACAGGGGGCTACGAGCAGTACTTC. Protein: CASRETTGGYEQYF.

This chain joins TRBV15 and TRBJ1-1; D is ambiguous. The CDR3 covers 15 residues. Germline V lookup: CDR1 LNHNV, CDR2 YYDKDF (reference sequence). The V end lost 1 base, the J end lost 1 base, and 10 bases lay between the germline ends. The CDR3 sequence: CATSRVEDSNTEAFF. CDR3 DNA: TGTGCCACCAGCAGAGTTGAAGACTCGAACACTGAAGCTTTCTTT.

This chain joins TRBV19 and TRBJ2-7; D might be TRBD1 (6 bases). CDR3 size: 18 residues. Germline V lookup: CDR1 LNHDA, CDR2 SQIVND (reference sequence). Trimming took off 4 bases at V and 2 bases at J, with 24 bases between the two ends. The CDR3 is CASSTLPRAPGVTYEQYF. CDR3 sequence (DNA): TGTGCCAGTAGTACGCTCCCCAGGGCCCCAGGGGTTACCTACGAGCAGTACTTC.

The chain is built from TRBV3-1 (or the pseudogene TRBV3-2) and TRBJ2-1; 12 positions match TRBD2. Germline loops: CDR1 LGHDT, CDR2 YNNKEL (reference sequence). The CDR3 runs 16 residues. J gave up 7 bases and V 5 bases, and 9 bases lay outside the gene matches. The CDR3 is CASSSTTSGSVNEQFF. The CDR3 DNA sequence: TGTGCCAGCAGCTCGACGACTAGCGGGAGTGTAAATGAGCAGTTCTTC.

On this clone: The sample contains more than one DNA sequence encoding this CDR3. V is TRBV24-1 and J is TRBJ1-2, with TRBD1 matching over 7 bases. The length of the CDR3 is 12 residues. The germline V gene encodes CDR1 KGHDR and CDR2 SFDVKD. V shed 5 bases and J 5 bases; nucleotides not matched to a gene: 1. The CDR3 nucleotides read TGTGCCACCAGTGGGACAGGTTATGGCTACACCTTC. It yields the protein CATSGTGYGYTF.

The chain is built from TRBV27 and TRBJ1-6; D may be TRBD1 (6 bases). The CDR3 contains 14 residues. CDR1 and CDR2 from the germline V gene are MNHEY and SMNVEV (reference sequence). V shed 6 bases and J shed 3 bases, with 9 bases lying between them. The DNA for the CDR3 is TGTGCCAGCAGAGAGGACAGCTATAATTCACCCCTCCACTTT. It yields the protein CASREDSYNSPLHF.